Below, one T cell receptor (beta chain) is given with its context. The assay was immunoSEQ multiplex PCR, and TCRdb's table has in-frame clones only and misses some. The sample carries under 300,000 clones, approximately 90% recorded once. The data stem from a study of blood T cell repertoires in COVID-19. Study in general: Spain, Italy and the United States supplied samples that represented acute and convalescent COVID-19.

V gave up 2 bases and J gave up 3 bases, with 14 bases separating them. Per germline, CDR1 MNHEY and CDR2 SVGAGI. The CDR3 extends over 15 amino acids. The chain carries TRBV6-5 and TRBJ2-7; D is perhaps TRBD1 (6 bases). The receptor comes from a man aged 35-49 years who had recovered from COVID-19. The sample was PBMCs or T cells enriched from blood (not recorded which). This CDR3 reads CASSYGQQGVYEQYF. CDR3 DNA: TGTGCCAGCAGTTACGGACAGCAAGGAGTCTACGAGCAGTACTTC.